This T cell receptor beta chain is from a study of blood T cell repertoires in COVID-19. Germline V CDR1 and CDR2: SGDLS, YYNGEE. The CDR3 consists of 12 residues. V lost 7 bases to trimming and J lost 2 bases, with 9 bases between them. Measured with immunoSEQ multiplex PCR; TCRdb has only the in-frame clones, and not every one. The data show under 140,000 clones, around nine tenths seen once. The sample comprised peripheral blood. The chain has TRBV9 and TRBJ1-1; D possibly corresponds to TRBD1 (5 bases). The receptor was isolated from a woman aged 45-60 years with acute or convalescent COVID-19. Here the CDR3 reads CASDSTNTEAFF. CDR3 DNA: TGTGCCAGCGACAGTACTAACACTGAAGCTTTCTTT.